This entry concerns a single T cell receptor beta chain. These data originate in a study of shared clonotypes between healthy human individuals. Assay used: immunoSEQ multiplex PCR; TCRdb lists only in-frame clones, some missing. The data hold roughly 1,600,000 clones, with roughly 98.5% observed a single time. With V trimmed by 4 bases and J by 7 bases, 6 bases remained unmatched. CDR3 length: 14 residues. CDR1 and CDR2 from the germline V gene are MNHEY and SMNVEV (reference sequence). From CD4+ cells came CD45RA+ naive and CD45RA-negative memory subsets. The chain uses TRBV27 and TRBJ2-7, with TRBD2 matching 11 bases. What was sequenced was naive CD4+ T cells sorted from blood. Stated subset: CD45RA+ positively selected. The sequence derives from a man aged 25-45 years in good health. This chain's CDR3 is CASSWSVAGGEQYF. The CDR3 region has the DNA TGTGCCAGCAGTTGGAGTGTAGCGGGAGGGGAGCAGTACTTC.